This T cell receptor (beta chain) was sequenced for a study of cytomegalovirus exposure and HLA in healthy donors. Study at large: Among the approximately 400 donors who were genotyped, roughly 86% fell in the genetic ancestry cluster that is associated with self-reported Caucasian donors.

PCR amplification relied on 60 Vbeta primers (plus 13 Jbeta primers). The protocol was immunoSEQ multiplex PCR, while the TCRdb copy is restricted to in-frame clones and leaves out a portion. The sample has roughly 140,000 clones, 70% to 80% seen once. Sequenced material: PBMCs. The TCR sequence derives from a male donor in good health and CMV-seronegative.

The CDR3 spells CASSLRGPSYEQYF. The CDR3 DNA sequence: TGTGCCAGCAGCCTCAGGGGACCCTCCTACGAGCAGTACTTC. The V and J genes are TRBV11-2 and TRBJ2-5; maybe TRBD1 (6 bases). The J call may be in error: the DNA end matches TRBJ2-7 better. Germline CDR1 is SGHAT and CDR2 is FQNNGV. The CDR3 is 14 residues long.